This TCR beta chain was recorded in a study of Graves' ophthalmopathy and Graves' hyperthyroidism. Transcripts of RNA were the source for amplifying TCR beta CDR3 regions. RT-PCR was first run with HTBI primers, then multiplex PCR in a second round. TCRdb called the multiplex PCR reads again in MiXCR, with one record for every CDR3 protein. In the table there are approximately 410,000 distinct CDR3 sequences, just over 15% of which are singletons. Overall study results and limits: Most thyroid clonotypes with frequency above 0.001 were detected in blood too.

Hyperthyroidism was new, under 2 months, in patients aged 18 to 65. In regard to this clonotype: Its cognate antigen is unknown. This may be a read error, as it is one base from a much larger clone.

Sample: peripheral blood. The TCR comes from a woman aged 18-30 years with stable Graves' hyperthyroidism.

CDR3 DNA: TGTGCCAGCAGTCGACAGGATCAAGAGACCAAGTACTTC. It encodes CASSRQDQETKYF. The chain has TRBV12-3 or TRBV12-4 and TRBJ2-5; a possible D gene is TRBD1 (6 bases). The CDR3 has 13 amino acids.